This TCR beta chain originates from a study of cytomegalovirus exposure and HLA in healthy donors. About the research overall: The approximately 120 million unique TCR beta sequences, from about 170 million T cells, were found by an earlier analysis.

Germline-derived CDR1 and CDR2 are LGHNA and YNFKEQ. The CDR3 covers 15 residues. With V trimmed by 2 bases and J by 4 bases, 5 bases remained unmatched. Whole-study findings and limits: For TCR beta chains, V- and J-gene trimming was later linked to a missense DCLRE1C variant.

The PCR made use of 60 Vbeta and 13 Jbeta primers. The table came from immunoSEQ multiplex PCR; TCRdb's copy has only in-frame clones and leaves some out. The data contain 170,000 or so clones, over 65% of them singletons. As concerns this clone: Its specificity is not known.

This clonotype was obtained from a woman aged 40 to 49 in good health and CMV-seronegative. Sequencing was performed on PBMCs. This sequence joins TRBV4-2 and TRBJ2-7; 10 bases map to TRBD2. The CDR3 reads CASSQLAGASYEQYF. The CDR3 DNA sequence: TGTGCCAGCAGCCAACTAGCGGGGGCCTCATACGAGCAGTACTTC.